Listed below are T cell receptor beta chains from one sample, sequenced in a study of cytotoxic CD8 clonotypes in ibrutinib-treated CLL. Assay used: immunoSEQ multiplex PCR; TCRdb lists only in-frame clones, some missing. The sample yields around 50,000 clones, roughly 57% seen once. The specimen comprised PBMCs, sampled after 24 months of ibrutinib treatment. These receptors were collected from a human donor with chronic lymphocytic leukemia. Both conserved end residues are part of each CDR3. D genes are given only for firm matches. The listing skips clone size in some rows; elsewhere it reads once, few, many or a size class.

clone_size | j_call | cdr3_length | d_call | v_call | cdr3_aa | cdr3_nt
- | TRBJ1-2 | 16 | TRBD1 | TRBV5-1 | CASSRTLTGSDYGYTF | TGCGCCAGCAGCAGGACTTTGACAGGGTCGGACTATGGCTACACCTTC
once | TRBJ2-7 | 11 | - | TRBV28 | CASSGSYEQYF | TGTGCCAGCAGTGGATCCTACGAGCAGTACTTC
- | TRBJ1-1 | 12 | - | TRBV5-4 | CASSPIGAEAFF | TGTGCCAGCAGCCCCATTGGGGCCGAAGCTTTCTTT
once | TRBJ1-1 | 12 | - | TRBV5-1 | CASSLSGGEAFF | TGCGCCAGCAGCTTGAGCGGGGGTGAAGCTTTCTTT
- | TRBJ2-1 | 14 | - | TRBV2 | CASSEQGGGDEQFF | TGTGCCAGCAGTGAGCAGGGAGGGGGCGATGAGCAGTTCTTC
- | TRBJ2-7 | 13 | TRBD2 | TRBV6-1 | CASSLAGGYEQYF | TGTGCCAGCAGCCTAGCGGGGGGTTACGAGCAGTACTTC
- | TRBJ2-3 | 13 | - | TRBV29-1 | CSVGVGRGDTQYF | TGCAGCGTTGGAGTGGGAAGAGGAGATACGCAGTATTTT
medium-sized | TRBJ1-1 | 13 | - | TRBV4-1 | CASSQSARDEAFF | TGCGCCAGCAGCCAATCAGCCAGGGATGAAGCTTTCTTT
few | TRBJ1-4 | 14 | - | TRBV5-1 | CASSPTPAAEKLFF | TGCGCCAGCAGCCCCACACCGGCAGCCGAAAAACTGTTTTTT
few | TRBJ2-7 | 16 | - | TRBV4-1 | CASSQGVGRPTLEQYF | TGCGCCAGCAGCCAAGGCGTGGGCAGGCCGACACTCGAGCAGTACTTC
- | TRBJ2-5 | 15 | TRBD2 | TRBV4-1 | CASSPLAGGWETQYF | TGCGCCAGCAGCCCCTTAGCGGGGGGCTGGGAGACCCAGTACTTC
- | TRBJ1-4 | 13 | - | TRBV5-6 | CASSLWGAEKLFF | TGTGCCAGCAGCTTGTGGGGAGCCGAAAAACTGTTTTTT
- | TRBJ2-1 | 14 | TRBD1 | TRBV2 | CASEGQGIGNEQFF | TGTGCTAGCGAGGGACAGGGGATAGGGAATGAGCAGTTCTTC
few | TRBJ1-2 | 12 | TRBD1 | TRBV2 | CASSGTGGSSAF | TGTGCCAGCAGTGGGACAGGGGGATCGAGTGCCTTC
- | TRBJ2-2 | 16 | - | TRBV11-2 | CASSSRGTGAAGELFF | TGTGCCAGCAGCTCGAGAGGGACGGGGGCTGCCGGGGAGCTGTTTTTT
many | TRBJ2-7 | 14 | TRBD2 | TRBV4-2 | CASSHQRGNYEQYF | TGTGCCAGCAGCCACCAGCGGGGGAACTACGAGCAGTACTTC
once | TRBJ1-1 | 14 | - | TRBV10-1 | CASSESVDHTEAFF | TGCGCCAGCAGTGAGTCGGTGGATCACACTGAAGCTTTCTTT